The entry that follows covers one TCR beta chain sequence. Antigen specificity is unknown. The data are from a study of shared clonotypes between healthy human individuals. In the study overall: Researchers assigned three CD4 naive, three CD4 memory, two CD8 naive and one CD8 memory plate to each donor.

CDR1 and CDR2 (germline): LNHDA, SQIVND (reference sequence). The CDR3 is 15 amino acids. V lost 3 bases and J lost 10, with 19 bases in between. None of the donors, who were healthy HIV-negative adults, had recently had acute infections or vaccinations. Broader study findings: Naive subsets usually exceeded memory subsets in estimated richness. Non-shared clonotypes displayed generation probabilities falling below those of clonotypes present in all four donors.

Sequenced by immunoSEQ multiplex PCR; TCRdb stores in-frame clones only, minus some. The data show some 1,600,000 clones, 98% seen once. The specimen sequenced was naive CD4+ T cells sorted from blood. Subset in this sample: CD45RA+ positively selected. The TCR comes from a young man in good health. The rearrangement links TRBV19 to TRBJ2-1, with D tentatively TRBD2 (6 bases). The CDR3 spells CASSIGGPLLLEQFF. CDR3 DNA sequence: TGTGCCAGTAGTATCGGAGGGCCCTTATTGTTGGAGCAGTTCTTC.